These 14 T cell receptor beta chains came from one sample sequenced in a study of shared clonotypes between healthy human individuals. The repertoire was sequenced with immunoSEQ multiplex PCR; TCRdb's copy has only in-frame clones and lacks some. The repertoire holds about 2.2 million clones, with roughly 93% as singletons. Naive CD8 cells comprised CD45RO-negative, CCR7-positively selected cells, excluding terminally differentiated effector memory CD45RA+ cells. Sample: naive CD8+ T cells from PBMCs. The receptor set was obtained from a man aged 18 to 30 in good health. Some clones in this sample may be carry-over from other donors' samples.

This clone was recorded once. The CDR3: CSVGSPNSLYEQYF. The CDR3 DNA follows: TGCAGCGTTGGGAGTCCCAATAGCCTCTACGAGCAGTACTTC. The chain uses TRBV29-1 and TRBJ2-7, with no clear D. CDR1 SQVTM and CDR2 ANQGSEA come from the germline V gene. The CDR3 is 14 residues long. V was trimmed by 4 bases and J by 3 bases, leaving 16 bases between them.

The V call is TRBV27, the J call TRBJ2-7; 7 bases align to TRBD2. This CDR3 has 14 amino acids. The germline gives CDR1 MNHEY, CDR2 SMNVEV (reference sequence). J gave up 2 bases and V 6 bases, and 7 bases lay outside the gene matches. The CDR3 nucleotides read TGTGCCAGCAGAGCGGGACGGGGAACCTACGAGCAGTACTTC. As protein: CASRAGRGTYEQYF.

Written as DNA, the CDR3 is TGTGCCAGCAGCTTAGCGCGCGAGCAGTTCTTC. Its translation: CASSLAREQFF. The chain combines TRBV7-9 with TRBJ2-1, with D uncertain. V gave up 0 bases and J gave up 10 bases, with 4 bases separating them. The germline CDR1 and CDR2 sequences are SEHNR and FQNEAQ (reference sequence). This CDR3 contains 11 residues.

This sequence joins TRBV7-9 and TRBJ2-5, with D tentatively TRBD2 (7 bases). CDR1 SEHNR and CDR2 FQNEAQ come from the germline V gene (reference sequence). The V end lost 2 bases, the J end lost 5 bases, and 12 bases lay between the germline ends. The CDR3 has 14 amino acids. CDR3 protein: CASSLLRGAETQYF. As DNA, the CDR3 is TGTGCCAGCAGCTTATTACGGGGGGCTGAGACCCAGTACTTC. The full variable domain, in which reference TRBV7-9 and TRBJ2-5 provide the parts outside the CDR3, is DTGVSQNPRHKITKRGQNVTFRCDPISEHNRLYWYRQTLGQGPEFLTYFQNEAQLEKSRLLSDRFSAERPKGSFSTLEIQRTEQGDSAMYLCASSLLRGAETQYFGPGTRLLVL.

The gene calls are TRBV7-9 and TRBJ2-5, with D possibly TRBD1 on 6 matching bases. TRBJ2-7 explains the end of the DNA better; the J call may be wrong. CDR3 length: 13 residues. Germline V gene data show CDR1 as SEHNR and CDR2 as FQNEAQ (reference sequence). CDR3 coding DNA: TGTGCCGGCCAGGACAGCCATGTCGACGAGCAGTACTTC. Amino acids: CAGQDSHVDEQYF.

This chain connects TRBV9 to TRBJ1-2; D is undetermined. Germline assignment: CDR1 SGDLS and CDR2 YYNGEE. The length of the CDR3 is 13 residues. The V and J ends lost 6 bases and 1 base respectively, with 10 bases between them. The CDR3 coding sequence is TGTGCCAGCACCCCTAGCAATAACTATGGCTACACCTTC. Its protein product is CASTPSNNYGYTF.

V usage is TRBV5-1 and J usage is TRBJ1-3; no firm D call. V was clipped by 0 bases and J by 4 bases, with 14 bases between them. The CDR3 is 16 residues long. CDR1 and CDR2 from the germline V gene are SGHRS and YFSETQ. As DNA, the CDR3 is TGCGCCAGCAGCTTGGAGCCGGGGTCGGTCGGAAACACCATATATTTT. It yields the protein CASSLEPGSVGNTIYF.

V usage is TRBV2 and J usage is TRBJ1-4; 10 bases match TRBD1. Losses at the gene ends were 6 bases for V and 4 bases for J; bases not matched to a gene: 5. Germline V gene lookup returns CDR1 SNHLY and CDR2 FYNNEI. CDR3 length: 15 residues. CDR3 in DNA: TGTGCCAGCAGAACCGACAGGGGGCTTAATGAAAAACTGTTTTTT. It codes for CASRTDRGLNEKLFF.

The CDR3 region has the DNA TGCAGCGCTTCAAGCGGGAGGGAGGACACCGGGGAGCTGTTTTTT. Its protein product is CSASSGREDTGELFF. The chain has TRBV29-1 and TRBJ2-2; 10 bases are a match to TRBD2. The CDR3 loop spans 15 amino acids. The V gene end was trimmed by 7 bases and the J gene end by 3 bases; junction bases not matched to a gene: 8. The germline CDR1 and CDR2 sequences are SQVTM and ANQGSEA.

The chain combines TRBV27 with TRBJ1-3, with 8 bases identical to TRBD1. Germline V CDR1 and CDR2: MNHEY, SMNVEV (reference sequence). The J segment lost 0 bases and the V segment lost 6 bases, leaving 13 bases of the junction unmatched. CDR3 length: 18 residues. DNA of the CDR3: TGTGCCAGCAGCCCTGGACAGGGTGCCCTGACCTCTGGAAACACCATATATTTT. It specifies CASSPGQGALTSGNTIYF.

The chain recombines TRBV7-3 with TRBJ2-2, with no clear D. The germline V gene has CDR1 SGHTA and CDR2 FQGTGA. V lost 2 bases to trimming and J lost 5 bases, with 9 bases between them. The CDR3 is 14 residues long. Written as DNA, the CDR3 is TGTGCCAGCAGCTTAGGGTTTGGGACCGGGGAGCTGTTTTTT. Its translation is CASSLGFGTGELFF.

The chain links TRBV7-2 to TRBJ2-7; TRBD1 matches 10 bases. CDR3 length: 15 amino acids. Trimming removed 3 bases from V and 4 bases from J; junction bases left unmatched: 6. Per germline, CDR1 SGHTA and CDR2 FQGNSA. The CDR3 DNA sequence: TGTGCCAGCAGCTTCCCGGGACAGGGGATGTACGAGCAGTACTTC. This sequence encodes CASSFPGQGMYEQYF. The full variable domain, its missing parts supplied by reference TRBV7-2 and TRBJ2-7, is GAGVSQSPSNKVTEKGKDVELRCDPISGHTALYWYRQSLGQGLEFLIYFQGNSAPDKSGLPSDRFSAERTGGSVSTLTIQRTQQEDSAVYLCASSFPGQGMYEQYFGPGTRLTVT.

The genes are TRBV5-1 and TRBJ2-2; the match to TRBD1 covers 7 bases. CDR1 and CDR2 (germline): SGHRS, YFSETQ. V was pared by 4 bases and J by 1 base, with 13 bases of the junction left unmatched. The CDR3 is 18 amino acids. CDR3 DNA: TGCGCCAGCAGCCAGAACTGGGACAGACGACTGAACACCGGGGAGCTGTTTTTT. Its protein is CASSQNWDRRLNTGELFF.

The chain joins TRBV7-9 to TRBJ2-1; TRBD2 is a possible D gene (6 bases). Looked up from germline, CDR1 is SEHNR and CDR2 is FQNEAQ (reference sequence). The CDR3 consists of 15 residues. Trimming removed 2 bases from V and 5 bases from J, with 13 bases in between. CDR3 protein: CASSLSGDFDNEQFF. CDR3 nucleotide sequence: TGTGCCAGCAGCTTAAGTGGGGACTTTGACAATGAGCAGTTCTTC. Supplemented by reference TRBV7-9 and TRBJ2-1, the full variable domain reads DTGVSQNPRHKITKRGQNVTFRCDPISEHNRLYWYRQTLGQGPEFLTYFQNEAQLEKSRLLSDRFSAERPKGSFSTLEIQRTEQGDSAMYLCASSLSGDFDNEQFFGPGTRLTVL.